The clone carrying this T cell receptor beta chain was observed many times. Antigen: not known. The record originates from a study of CD8+CD57+ T cells in acquired aplastic anemia. The wider study: Mean yield of DNA from sorted CD4+ and CD8+ cells was approximately 3 ug.

Genomic DNA acted as the template from which TCR beta VDJ combination and CDR3 sequence profiling were carried out. One entry per CDR3 protein results from TCRdb running MiXCR on the reads. The data contain roughly 300,000 distinct CDR3 sequences, roughly 50% of them singletons. Study results and caveats: Patient and control CD8+ Simpson's diversity was not significantly different. The number of CD8+ CDR3 sequences shared by patients and controls was around 30.

The CDR3 contains 13 residues. Trimming shortened V by 3 bases and J by 0 bases, and 5 bases separated the two germline ends. Germline V lookup: CDR1 KGHSH, CDR2 LQKENI. The chain carries TRBV18 and TRBJ1-1; D remains unclear. Input material: sorted CD4+, CD8+, or CD8+CD57+ T cells (not recorded which) from PBMCs. The receptor comes from a human donor with severe aplastic anemia or a healthy control (not recorded which). The CDR3 loop is CASSPAVNTEAFF. CDR3 bases: TGTGCCAGCTCACCGGCGGTGAACACTGAAGCTTTCTTT.